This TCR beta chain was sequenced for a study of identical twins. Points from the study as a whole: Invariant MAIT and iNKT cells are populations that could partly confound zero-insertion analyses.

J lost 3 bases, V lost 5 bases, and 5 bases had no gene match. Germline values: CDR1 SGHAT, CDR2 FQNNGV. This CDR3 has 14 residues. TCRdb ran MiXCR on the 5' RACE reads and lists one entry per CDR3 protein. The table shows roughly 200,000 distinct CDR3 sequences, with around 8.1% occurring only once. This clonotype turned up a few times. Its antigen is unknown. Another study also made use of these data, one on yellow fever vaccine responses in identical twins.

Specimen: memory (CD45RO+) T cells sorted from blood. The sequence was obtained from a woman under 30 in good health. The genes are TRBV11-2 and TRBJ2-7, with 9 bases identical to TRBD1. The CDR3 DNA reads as TGTGCCAGCAGCCCGGGACAGGGTTACTACGAGCAGTACTTC. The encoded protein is CASSPGQGYYEQYF.